What follows is one TCR beta chain and its context. No antigen is known for it. This sample is part of a study of CD8 T cells in ankylosing spondylitis. CDR1 MNHEY and CDR2 SVGEGT come from the germline V gene. This CDR3 comprises 15 residues. V gave up 6 bases and J gave up 4 bases, with 16 bases separating them. Researchers built TCR beta libraries using quantitative 5'-RACE with molecular barcodes. A single record per CDR3 protein comes from TCRdb applying MiXCR to the 5' RACE reads. In the table there are fewer than 550,000 distinct CDR3 sequences, 5.3% of which are singletons. Study-wide findings and caveats: Within peripheral blood, clones linked to disease were CD8+ and relatively rare. Earlier work had already found some motif variants in reactive arthritis synovial fluid and blood. Roughly eight highly homologous variants made up a TCR beta motif that seemed to typify ankylosing spondylitis blood.

Sequences were obtained from blood, either unsorted or a sorted T cell fraction (not recorded which). The sequence was obtained from a male donor with ankylosing spondylitis. This chain joins TRBV6-2 or TRBV6-3 and TRBJ2-1; the D is unclear. The CDR3 coding sequence is TGTGCCAGCAGCTCCTTGGTAGCCTCGTACAATGAGCAGTTCTTC. Residues: CASSSLVASYNEQFF.